These 5 T cell receptor beta chains were sequenced from one sample in a study of T cells in Graves' hyperthyroidism and ophthalmopathy. RNA transcripts provided the source from which TCR beta CDR3 regions were amplified. In the first-round RT-PCR of the TCR CDR3, the HTBI primer set was used. Via MiXCR, TCRdb re-called the multiplex PCR reads, giving one row per CDR3 protein. The sample lists more than 300,000 distinct CDR3 sequences, over 11% seen once, with 20% to 25% in the top ten. Sequencing was performed on blood. These receptors originate from a woman in her twenties or thirties with Graves' hyperthyroidism.

The chain carries TRBV20-1 and TRBJ2-3; no clear D. Trimming removed 1 base at V and 1 base at J, with 9 bases between. The CDR3 is 14 residues long. Germline V lookup: CDR1 DFQATT, CDR2 SNEGSKA (reference sequence). The CDR3 region has the DNA TGCAGTGCTAGAGTACAACTACGCACAGATACGCAGTATTTT. It translates to CSARVQLRTDTQYF.

This clonotype was counted ten times or more. An end of the junction differs from the germline gene, which may be a read error. The chain employs TRBV7-7 and TRBJ2-1, with TRBD2 matching 7 bases. The CDR3 loop spans 16 amino acids. From germline, CDR1 is SSHAT and CDR2 FNYEAQ (reference sequence). The CDR3 sequence is CASSLREAGSYNEQFF. The CDR3 nucleotides are TGTGCTAGCAGCTTACGGGAGGCAGGATCCTACAATGAGCAGTTCTTC.

The rearrangement links TRBV29-1 to TRBJ1-2; no clear D gene. CDR3 length equals 13 residues. V lost 7 bases to trimming and J lost 8 bases, with 20 bases between them. CDR1 SQVTM and CDR2 ANQGSEA come from the germline V gene. DNA for the CDR3: TGCAGCGCCACTCGCAGCGAGGGAGGAGGCTACACCTTC. Amino acids: CSATRSEGGGYTF.

This clonotype was seen repeatedly, ten times or more. This chain uses TRBV2 with TRBJ1-4; D not resolved. Looked up from germline, CDR1 is SNHLY and CDR2 is FYNNEI. This CDR3 has 15 amino acids. V gave up 6 bases and J gave up 0 bases, with 11 bases separating them. The CDR3 loop reads CASRLSSATNEKLFF. Written as DNA, the CDR3 is TGTGCCAGCAGATTGTCTTCTGCAACTAATGAAAAACTGTTTTTT.

This clonotype has more than one count but fewer than ten. The chain joins TRBV28 to TRBJ1-6, with D tentatively TRBD1 (6 bases). V was pared by 7 bases and J by 3 bases, with 13 bases between. Germline values: CDR1 MDHEN, CDR2 SYDVKM. The length of the CDR3 is 15 residues. CDR3: CASKAGTLYNSPLHF. As DNA, the CDR3 is TGTGCCAGCAAGGCAGGGACACTCTATAATTCACCCCTCCACTTT.